This T cell receptor (beta chain) was identified in a study of T-cell memory formation after mild COVID-19. Broader study findings: Among clones peaking at day 37 in the second wave, SARS-CoV-2 specificity remained unconfirmed. Contracting CD4+ clones were located mainly in CM and EM, and CD8+ clones in EMRA.

This clonotype has at least ten counts. Its antigen is unknown. V gave up 4 bases and J gave up 2 bases, with 5 bases separating them. This CDR3 comprises 12 residues. Germline-derived CDR1 and CDR2 are SGHDT and YYEEEE. Sample barcodes and UMIs were carried by the TCR alpha and TCR beta cDNA libraries that 5'RACE generated with constant-segment primers. TCRdb passed the 5' RACE reads through MiXCR, listing each CDR3 protein once. The sample carries a few hundred thousand distinct CDR3 sequences, approximately 24% recorded once. This receptor was taken from an adult woman who had mild COVID-19 (a few samples of this study predate the infection). Cell type and time point are not known. What was sequenced was PBMCs or a T cell subset sorted from them (not recorded which). V gene TRBV5-6 combines with J gene TRBJ2-3; D is ambiguous. CDR3 region: CASSALTDTQYF. In DNA form, the CDR3 reads TGTGCCAGCAGCGCACTCACAGATACGCAGTATTTT. Variable domain in full (rest from reference TRBV5-6 and TRBJ2-3): DAGVTQSPTHLIKTRGQQVTLRCSPKSGHDTVSWYQQALGQGPQFIFQYYEEEERQRGNFPDRFSGHQFPNYSSELNVNALLLGDSALYLCASSALTDTQYFGPGTRLTVL.